This TCR beta chain came from a study of T cell repertoires in aging, cancer and after chemotherapy. The wider study: Six age groups, ranging from 30 or younger to 70 or older, included the donors. Study findings and constraints: In each cancer cohort, median generation probability increased across chemotherapy, suggesting thymic output rebounded.

On this clonotype: Its antigen remains unknown.

Multiplex touch-down PCR with TRB-A/B primers amplified rearranged V-D-J TRB sequences. TCRdb reprocessed the multiplex PCR reads with MiXCR, giving one entry per CDR3 protein. The table has about 8,700 distinct CDR3 sequences, about 30% seen once. Amplification of TCR beta used genomic DNA extracted from peripheral blood. Germline CDR1 is KGHSH and CDR2 is LQKENI. Trimming cost V 2 bases and J 2 bases, with 12 bases left between them. The CDR3 runs 15 residues. The chain uses TRBV18 and TRBJ1-1; D possibly corresponds to TRBD1 (6 bases). The specimen was blood. The receptor's source is a human donor in good health. In DNA form, the CDR3 reads TGTGCCAGCTCACCAGCGAAAGGGGGTAACACTGAAGCTTTCTTT. It codes for CASSPAKGGNTEAFF. Together with reference TRBV18 and TRBJ1-1, the CDR3 gives the full variable domain: NAGVMQNPRHLVRRRGQEARLRCSPMKGHSHVYWYRQLPEEGLKFMVYLQKENIIDESGMPKERFSAEFPKEGPSILRIQQVVRGDSAAYFCASSPAKGGNTEAFFGQGTRLTVV.